A selection of T cell receptor beta chains follows, all from one sample in a study of T and B cells in COVID-19 patients. TCRdb redid the calling of the multiplex PCR reads with MiXCR, one entry per CDR3 protein. The top ten clones hold roughly an eighth of a sample with some 11,000 distinct CDR3 sequences, 30% of them seen once. Source material: blood. The source is a human donor with active COVID-19. Both conserved end residues are part of each CDR3. The D gene is left open where the match is weak. Clone size is given for some rows only: seen once, a few or many times, or a class if the clone is expanded.

>few|TRBV5-4|-|TRBJ1-1
CASSLTVNTEAFF
TGTGCCAGCAGCTTGACGGTGAACACTGAAGCTTTCTTT
>-|TRBV5-1|TRBD1|TRBJ2-2
CASSQTGLGTGELFF
TGCGCCAGCAGCCAGACAGGGTTAGGGACCGGGGAGCTGTTTTTT
>medium-sized|TRBV29-1|-|TRBJ1-4
CSGQGWGEKLFF
TGCAGCGGGCAGGGCTGGGGTGAAAAACTGTTTTTT
>medium-sized|TRBV29-1|TRBD1|TRBJ1-1
CSVVGQMNTEAFF
TGCAGCGTTGTGGGACAGATGAACACTGAAGCTTTCTTT
>few|TRBV7-9|TRBD2|TRBJ2-5
CASSRGGQETQYF
TGTGCCAGCAGCCGGGGGGGCCAAGAGACCCAGTACTTC
>few|TRBV5-4|-|TRBJ1-2
CASSLERANYGYTF
TGTGCCAGCAGCTTAGAGCGGGCTAACTATGGCTACACCTTC
>-|TRBV15|-|TRBJ2-7
CATSSRQASSYEQYF
TGTGCCACCAGCAGTAGACAGGCGAGCTCCTACGAGCAGTACTTC
>few|TRBV11-1|TRBD2|TRBJ2-2
CASSLDGAGENTGELFF
TGTGCCAGCAGCTTAGATGGAGCGGGGGAGAACACCGGGGAGCTGTTTTTT
>few|TRBV20-1|-|TRBJ2-1
CSIIRDLNEQFF
TGCAGCATTATACGCGATTTGAATGAGCAGTTCTTC
>-|TRBV6-5|-|TRBJ1-2
CASSRKLELSNYGYTF
TGTGCCAGCAGTCGAAAACTGGAACTAAGTAACTATGGCTACACCTTC
>-|TRBV12-3/TRBV12-4|-|TRBJ2-4
CASGFGTKNIQYF
TGTGCTAGTGGTTTCGGGACAAAAAACATTCAGTACTTC
>-|TRBV10-3|-|TRBJ1-6
CATGPGLLSPLHF
TGTGCCACGGGGCCCGGACTTCTCTCACCCCTCCACTTT
>-|TRBV12-3/TRBV12-4|-|TRBJ2-5
CASRGQYQETQYF
TGTGCCAGCAGAGGACAGTACCAAGAGACCCAGTACTTC
>few|TRBV19|-|TRBJ1-2
CASSPPTGGYTF
TGTGCCAGTAGTCCCCCGACTGGTGGCTACACCTTC
>-|TRBV7-6|TRBD2|TRBJ2-1
CASSQRGTYNEQFF
TGTGCCAGCAGCCAGCGGGGGACTTACAATGAGCAGTTCTTC
>-|TRBV12-3/TRBV12-4|TRBD2|TRBJ2-5
CASSFRGGEETQYF
TGTGCCAGCAGTTTCCGGGGGGGAGAAGAGACCCAGTACTTC
>-|TRBV30|-|TRBJ1-6
CAWRRDPKISSYNSPLHF
TGTGCCTGGAGGCGGGACCCCAAGATTAGCTCCTATAATTCACCCCTCCACTTT
>medium-sized|TRBV27|-|TRBJ1-1
CASSFHRNTEAFF
TGTGCCAGCAGTTTCCACAGGAACACTGAAGCTTTCTTT
>medium-sized|TRBV30|-|TRBJ2-7
CAWSVGNEQYF
TGTGCCTGGAGTGTAGGCAACGAGCAGTACTTC
>medium-sized|TRBV29-1|TRBD1|TRBJ2-7
CSAAGQASGEQYF
TGCAGCGCCGCGGGACAGGCCTCCGGGGAGCAGTACTTC
>-|TRBV2|-|TRBJ2-2
CASSVGTGELFF
TGTGCCAGCAGTGTAGGCACCGGGGAGCTGTTTTTT
>-|TRBV6-5|-|TRBJ1-2
CASSSPRMGYTF
TGTGCCAGCAGTTCCCCCCGGATGGGCTACACCTTC
>-|TRBV6-2/TRBV6-3|-|TRBJ2-3
CASRRITDTQYF
TGTGCCAGCCGTCGGATCACAGATACGCAGTATTTT
>few|TRBV27|TRBD1|TRBJ1-4
CASRRTGTGEKLFF
TGTGCCAGCAGGCGTACCGGGACAGGGGAAAAACTGTTTTTT